This T cell receptor (beta chain) was observed in a study of cytotoxic CD8 clonotypes in ibrutinib-treated CLL. Turning to the study itself: In all, approximately ten patients were relapsed/refractory, some 14 were treatment-naive and roughly 18 were IGHV unmutated. Study conclusions and caveats: Clonality increased with ibrutinib response but returned toward baseline at progression. Baseline clonality, above age-matched healthy donor levels, tracked circulating CD8+ T-cell counts.

Trimming removed 7 bases at V and 1 base at J, with 7 bases between. This CDR3 comprises 12 residues. Germline CDR1 SGHAT, CDR2 FQDESV (reference sequence). Here immunoSEQ multiplex PCR was the method, and the copy in TCRdb shows in-frame clones only, minus some. The sample gives roughly 300,000 clones, about 72% of which show up once; about 5.3% is in the top ten. This clone was recorded once. Its antigen is currently unknown. J is TRBJ2-5 and V is TRBV11-1, with D perhaps given as TRBD1 or TRBD2 (6 bases each). This sequence originates from a human donor with chronic lymphocytic leukemia. The sequencing used PBMCs, collected at disease progression, from a patient treated with ibrutinib. CDR3 sequence: CASKGGQETQYF. The CDR3 nucleotides read TGTGCCAGCAAGGGGGGCCAAGAGACCCAGTACTTC. Full variable domain (rest looked up from reference TRBV11-1 and TRBJ2-5): EAEVAQSPRYKITEKSQAVAFWCDPISGHATLYWYRQILGQGPELLVQFQDESVVDDSQLPKDRFSAERLKGVDSTLKIQPAELGDSAMYLCASKGGQETQYFGPGTRLLVL.